This T cell receptor beta chain was captured by sequencing in a study of beta chain features in type 1 diabetes. Expressed TCRB transcripts were sequenced, since all the RNA that had been isolated was reverse transcribed. Libraries were prepared by immunoSEQ multiplex PCR; TCRdb keeps only in-frame clonotypes and omits some of them. The sample holds roughly 500,000 clones, approximately 28% seen once. V shed 7 bases and J 5 bases; nucleotides not matched to a gene: 4. Germline-derived CDR1 and CDR2 are SGDLS and YYNGEE. This CDR3 has 12 amino acids. Overall study results and limits: Patients and controls would share equally any PCR tilt toward shorter templates. Type 1 diabetes patients had VDJ junctions that carried fewer insertions and more deletions. Across all four CD4+ subsets, people with type 1 diabetes showed modestly shorter TCRB CDR3s.

On this clone itself: Its antigen remains unidentified.

This receptor was identified in a man aged 18 to 29 in good health. The sample consisted of naive CD4+ T cells from blood. The V gene is TRBV9, the J gene TRBJ1-1; 8 bases agree with TRBD1. CDR3 bases: TGTGCCAGCGCGCGACAGGGGACTGAAGCTTTCTTT. Its protein product is CASARQGTEAFF.